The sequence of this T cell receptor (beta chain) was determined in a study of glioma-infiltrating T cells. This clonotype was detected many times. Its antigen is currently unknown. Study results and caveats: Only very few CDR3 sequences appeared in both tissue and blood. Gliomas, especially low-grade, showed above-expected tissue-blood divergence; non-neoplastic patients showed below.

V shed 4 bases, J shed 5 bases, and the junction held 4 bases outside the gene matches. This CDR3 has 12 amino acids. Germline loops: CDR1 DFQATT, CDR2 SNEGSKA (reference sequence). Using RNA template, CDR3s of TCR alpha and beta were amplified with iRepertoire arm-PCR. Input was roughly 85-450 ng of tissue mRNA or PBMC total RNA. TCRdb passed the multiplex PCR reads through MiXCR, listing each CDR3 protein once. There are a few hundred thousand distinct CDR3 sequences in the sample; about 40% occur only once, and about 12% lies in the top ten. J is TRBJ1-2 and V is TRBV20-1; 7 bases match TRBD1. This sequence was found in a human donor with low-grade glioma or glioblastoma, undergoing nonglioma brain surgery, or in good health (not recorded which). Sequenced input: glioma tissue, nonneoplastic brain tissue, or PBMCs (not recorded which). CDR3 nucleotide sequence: TGCAGTGCTACGGGACAGAGTTATGGCTACACCTTC. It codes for CSATGQSYGYTF.